This TCR beta chain was recovered during a study of T cells in Graves' hyperthyroidism and ophthalmopathy. Trimming cost V 5 bases and J 5 bases; bases outside gene matches: 5. There are 14 residues in the CDR3. Germline-derived CDR1 and CDR2 are MNHNS and SASEGT. Amplification targeted TCR beta CDR3 regions from RNA transcripts. TCR CDR3 underwent first-round RT-PCR with the HTBI primer set. TCRdb re-called the multiplex PCR reads with MiXCR, one entry per CDR3 protein. The sample lists hundreds of thousands of distinct CDR3 sequences; 16% were seen once. This clonotype was sampled from a young woman with Graves' hyperthyroidism. The sequenced sample was blood. The V call is TRBV6-1, the J call TRBJ2-3, with TRBD1 identical over 9 bases. CDR3 bases: TGTGCCAGCAGTACAGGGGGCTGGGGAGATACGCAGTATTTT. Translating it yields CASSTGGWGDTQYF.